The source of this T cell receptor (beta chain) is a study of response to subunit inactivated influenza vaccine. TCRdb reprocessed the RT-PCR reads with MiXCR, giving one entry per CDR3 protein. Here the sample spans under 550,000 distinct CDR3 sequences, approximately 6.9% being singletons. This clonotype turned up a few times. The germline V gene encodes CDR1 MNHEY and CDR2 SVGAGI. V lost 6 bases to trimming and J lost 14 bases, with 19 bases between them. The CDR3 is 12 residues long. The rearrangement joins TRBV6-5 to TRBJ1-1, with D perhaps TRBD1 (5 bases). The source of this sequence is a man between 50 and 69 years old who received an inactivated influenza vaccine. This material consisted of PBMCs from blood, taken roughly 24 months after vaccination. The CDR3 loop is CASRKVGVSTFF. The CDR3 DNA sequence: TGTGCCAGCAGAAAGGTGGGGGTCTCAACCTTCTTT.